Sequencing of this T cell receptor beta chain was carried out in a study of T cells in Graves' hyperthyroidism and ophthalmopathy. Study-level background: Before treatment of any kind, peripheral blood was taken at initial diagnosis.

V was clipped by 1 base and J by 1 base; unmatched bases: 1. CDR3 length: 17 amino acids. Germline CDR1 MGHRA, CDR2 YSYEKL. RNA transcripts were the template for amplifying TCR beta CDR3 regions. TCR CDR3 regions were first amplified by RT-PCR with HTBI primers. MiXCR was run by TCRdb on the multiplex PCR reads, yielding one entry per CDR3 protein. Among 530,000 or so distinct CDR3 sequences, roughly a quarter were seen once, and the ten largest hold roughly 12%. The rearrangement joins TRBV4-1 to TRBJ2-2; 12 bases are shared with TRBD2. The sequenced sample consisted of blood. The sequence came from a woman aged 25-40 years with Graves' ophthalmopathy. For the CDR3, the DNA is TGCGCCAGCAGCCAAGTACTAGCGGGGGGGAACACCGGGGAGCTGTTTTTT. As protein: CASSQVLAGGNTGELFF.